A single sample is the source of the 20 T cell receptor beta chains below, sequenced in a study of shared clonotypes between healthy human individuals. TCRdb's copy holds only in-frame clones and misses some; the assay was immunoSEQ multiplex PCR. The sample consists of hundreds of thousands of clones, approximately 73% of them appearing once. Specimen: memory CD4+ T cells sorted from blood. The subset denotes: CD45RA-negative fraction. The receptors here all came from a woman aged 30 to 39 in good health.

The rearrangement joins TRBV7-9 to TRBJ2-1, with 16 nucleotides matching TRBD2. The germline V gene encodes CDR1 SEHNR and CDR2 FQNEAQ (reference sequence). The CDR3 runs to 18 residues. Trimming at V came to 5 bases and at J to 9 bases, leaving 13 bases not matched to a gene. In nucleotides, the CDR3 is TGTGCCAGCAGCCTGGGACTAGCGGGAGGGCCACGACTGAGTGAGCAGTTCTTC. This translates into CASSLGLAGGPRLSEQFF.

This chain uses TRBV10-1 with TRBJ2-6, with D unresolved. This CDR3 is 15 amino acids long. CDR1 and CDR2 from the germline V gene are WNHNN and SYGVQD (reference sequence). The V and J ends lost 0 bases and 0 bases respectively, with 3 bases between them. DNA for the CDR3: TGCGCCAGCAGTGAGTCGGTCTCTGGGGCCAACGTCCTGACTTTC. It codes for CASSESVSGANVLTF.

V usage is TRBV6-5 and J usage is TRBJ1-2, with D uncertain. This CDR3 spans 14 amino acids. Germline CDR1 and CDR2: MNHEY and SVGAGI. Trimming removed 0 bases from V and 8 bases from J, with 13 bases in between. CDR3 loop: CASSYSGRPDGYTF. CDR3 bases: TGTGCCAGCAGTTACTCCGGCAGGCCGGACGGCTACACCTTC.

This clone was seen a handful of times. V usage is TRBV30 and J usage is TRBJ1-1; maybe TRBD1 (5 bases). The CDR3 loop spans 13 amino acids. CDR1 is GTSNPN, CDR2 SVGIG, per germline (reference sequence). Trimming removed 5 bases from V and 11 bases from J, with 21 bases in between. The CDR3, as DNA: TGTGCCTGGGGGGCTGGGCCGGCTTTGGGGGCTTTCTTT. As protein: CAWGAGPALGAFF.

The rearrangement links TRBV6-4 to TRBJ2-7, with D unclear. Looked up from germline, CDR1 is MRHNA and CDR2 is SNTAGT. The CDR3 covers 13 residues. V shed 2 bases and J shed 4 bases, with 9 bases lying between them. CDR3 sequence reads: CASSDLGSYEQYF. The CDR3 DNA sequence: TGTGCCAGCAGTGACCTCGGCAGTTACGAGCAGTACTTC.

In its sample, this clone was seen a few times. The chain couples TRBV21-1 to TRBJ1-4; the D call of TRBD1 is as the table states it, not checked on the DNA. TRBV21-1 is described as a pseudogene. The CDR3 loop spans 15 amino acids. Here the CDR3 reads CASSKDIDRGEKLFF. In DNA form, the CDR3 reads TGTGCCAGCAGCAAAGATATCGACAGGGGGGAAAAACTGTTTTTT.

The chain couples TRBV28 to TRBJ1-1; 8 bases agree with TRBD1. Germline CDR1 is MDHEN and CDR2 is SYDVKM. V shed 6 bases, J shed 5 bases, and the junction held 14 bases outside the gene matches. CDR3 size: 16 residues. CDR3 in amino acids: CASRRHFQGALTEAFF. CDR3 in DNA: TGTGCCAGCAGAAGACATTTCCAGGGGGCTCTTACTGAAGCTTTCTTT.

This clone showed up just a few times. Other DNA sequences in the same sample also yield this CDR3. The chain recombines TRBV19 with TRBJ2-5; D may correspond to TRBD1 or TRBD2 (5 bases each). The CDR3 sequence is 14 residues long. The ends were cut back, 8 bases at V and 1 base at J, with 14 bases in the middle. The germline V gene has CDR1 LNHDA and CDR2 SQIVND (reference sequence). CDR3 residues: CASHRRGAQETQYF. The CDR3, as DNA: TGTGCCAGTCACAGGAGAGGGGCCCAAGAGACCCAGTACTTC.

The chain couples TRBV30 to TRBJ1-2; a possible D gene is TRBD1 (5 bases). Deletions cut 6 bases from V and 4 bases from J, with 15 bases between. Germline lookup yields CDR1 GTSNPN and CDR2 SVGIG (reference sequence). The CDR3 runs 13 residues. The CDR3 coding sequence is TGTGCCTGTCCCGGGGGGTCTTTCTATGGCTACACCTTC. Residues: CACPGGSFYGYTF.

This sequence joins TRBV28 and TRBJ2-7; a possible D gene is TRBD1 (5 bases). CDR3 length: 18 amino acids. The ends were cut back, 2 bases at V and 2 bases at J, with 22 bases in the middle. Germline V gives CDR1 MDHEN, CDR2 SYDVKM. The CDR3 spells CASSLNPTVRAGPYEQYF. CDR3 nucleotides: TGTGCCAGCAGTTTAAACCCCACCGTCAGGGCAGGGCCCTACGAGCAGTACTTC.

This clone was detected only once. The rearrangement joins TRBV5-6 to TRBJ2-3; D remains ambiguous. Germline V CDR1 and CDR2: SGHDT, YYEEEE. The V and J ends lost 4 bases and 0 bases respectively, with 9 bases between them. This CDR3 is 14 amino acids long. CDR3 loop: CASSTGLSTDTQYF. CDR3 DNA: TGTGCCAGCAGCACTGGGCTGAGCACAGATACGCAGTATTTT.

The chain joins TRBV27 to TRBJ1-2; D is perhaps TRBD1 (5 bases). Germline V lookup: CDR1 MNHEY, CDR2 SMNVEV (reference sequence). This CDR3 has 15 amino acids. Between the trimmed V and J ends, which lost 6 bases and 0 bases, there was a span of 14 bases. CDR3 DNA sequence: TGTGCCAGCAGAGCCGGGACGGGCCCTAACTATGGCTACACCTTC. Residues: CASRAGTGPNYGYTF.

This rearrangement joins TRBV6-6 to TRBJ1-6, with 7 positions matching TRBD1. CDR3 length equals 16 residues. Germline lookup yields CDR1 MNHNY and CDR2 SVGAGI (reference sequence). V lost 0 bases and J lost 6; bases outside the gene matches: 5. The CDR3 here is CASSYSTTGFNSPLHF. CDR3 sequence (DNA): TGTGCCAGCAGTTACTCGACGACAGGGTTTAATTCACCCCTCCACTTT.

In this sample, this clone turned up a few times. The CDR3 region is CACDRDRGSYEQYF. CDR3 coding DNA: TGTGCCTGCGATCGGGACAGGGGCTCCTACGAGCAGTACTTC. The gene calls are TRBV30 and TRBJ2-7; 10 nucleotides match TRBD1. The ends lost 6 bases at V and 0 bases at J; junction bases unmatched: 5. CDR1 is GTSNPN, CDR2 SVGIG, per germline (reference sequence). CDR3 length equals 14 residues.

The chain recombines TRBV25-1 with TRBJ2-7; 7 bases align to TRBD1. V was clipped by 5 bases and J by 4 bases; unmatched bases: 14. Germline lookup yields CDR1 MGHDK and CDR2 SYGVNS. The CDR3 totals 16 residues. The CDR3 here is CASSHGTDLQLYEQYF. CDR3 nucleotides: TGTGCCAGCAGTCATGGGACAGACCTTCAACTATACGAGCAGTACTTC.

The chain links TRBV29-1 to TRBJ2-1, with 14 bases lining up with TRBD2. Germline V lookup: CDR1 SQVTM, CDR2 ANQGSEA. The CDR3 has 16 residues. With 1 base clipped from V and 9 bases from J, the junction kept 8 bases outside the gene matches. The CDR3 here is CSVEGGTSGSAGEQFF. The CDR3 DNA follows: TGCAGCGTTGAAGGAGGGACTAGCGGGAGCGCGGGTGAGCAGTTCTTC.

The count of this clone is one. This rearrangement joins TRBV28 to TRBJ2-2, with D possibly TRBD1 on 6 matching bases. Germline V lookup: CDR1 MDHEN, CDR2 SYDVKM. This CDR3 spans 13 amino acids. Trimming took 8 bases from V and 7 from J, leaving 14 bases between them. CDR3 DNA sequence: TGTGCCAGCGTCTCAGGGGCCGGCGGGGAGCTGTTTTTT. It is translated as CASVSGAGGELFF.

The chain recombines TRBV9 with TRBJ2-3; D is unclear. V lost 2 bases and J 2 bases, leaving 12 bases between the germline ends. CDR3 length: 15 residues. Germline CDR1 reads SGDLS; CDR2 reads YYNGEE. As DNA, the CDR3 is TGTGCCAGCAGCGTCGAGGATCATCTCACAGATACGCAGTATTTT. Its protein is CASSVEDHLTDTQYF.

This sequence joins TRBV19 and TRBJ2-5; 10 nucleotides line up with TRBD1. Germline-derived CDR1 and CDR2 are LNHDA and SQIVND (reference sequence). The CDR3 is 14 residues long. The V gene end was trimmed by 6 bases and the J gene end by 5 bases; junction bases not matched to a gene: 6. The CDR3 sequence is CASRTGTGAETQYF. CDR3 nucleotides: TGTGCCAGTAGAACCGGGACAGGGGCCGAGACCCAGTACTTC.

The J gene is TRBJ1-5, the V gene TRBV7-8; a possible D gene is TRBD1 (6 bases). The CDR3 spans 16 residues. Germline CDR1 reads SGHVS; CDR2 reads FQNEAQ. V lost 5 bases to trimming and J lost 7 bases, with 21 bases between them. Written as DNA, the CDR3 is TGTGCCAGCAGCCGCAAGACTGGGCAGGGGATACAGCCCCAGCATTTT. Its translation is CASSRKTGQGIQPQHF. Supplemented by reference TRBV7-8 and TRBJ1-5, the full variable domain reads GAGVSQSPRYKVAKRGQDVALRCDPISGHVSLFWYQQALGQGPEFLTYFQNEAQLDKSGLPSDRFFAERPEGSVSTLKIQRTQQEDSAVYLCASSRKTGQGIQPQHFGDGTRLSIL.